The rows below give T cell receptor beta chains drawn from one sample of a study of T cell changes during pregnancy in multiple sclerosis. Profiling relied on immunoSEQ multiplex PCR, and the TCRdb table lists in-frame clones only, not all of them. Here the sample spans roughly 65,000 clones, about 90% being singletons. This sample comprised peripheral blood, obtained in the third trimester of pregnancy. These receptors all come from a female donor in good health, enrolled as a control in a pregnancy study. Both conserved end residues are part of each CDR3. The order of the fields is V gene, J gene, clone size, D gene, CDR3 protein, CDR3 DNA. The D gene is left open where the match is weak. Rows may omit the clone size; those that give it use once, few, many or a size class.

>TRBV7-2|TRBJ1-4|-|TRBD1
CASSQRGQGLEKLFF
TGTGCCAGCAGCCAAAGGGGACAGGGACTCGAAAAACTGTTTTTT
>TRBV4-3|TRBJ2-7|-|TRBD2
CASSQERGTGRDEQYF
TGCGCCAGCAGCCAAGAAAGAGGGACCGGGAGGGACGAGCAGTACTTC
>TRBV14|TRBJ2-1|-|TRBD1
CASSRRQGAGGAGINNEQFF
TGTGCCAGCAGCCGTCGACAGGGGGCCGGTGGAGCGGGGATCAACAATGAGCAGTTCTTC
>TRBV4-3|TRBJ1-1|few|TRBD1
CASSPTDRGTEAFF
TGCGCCAGCAGCCCCACGGACAGGGGGACTGAAGCTTTCTTT
>TRBV4-2|TRBJ2-3|-|TRBD2
CASSPRASGGGSDTQYF
TGTGCCAGCAGCCCGCGCGCTAGCGGGGGGGGGTCAGATACGCAGTATTTT
>TRBV5-4|TRBJ2-2|-|-
CASSETGRNTGELFF
TGTGCCAGCAGCGAGACAGGCCGAAACACCGGGGAGCTGTTTTTT
>TRBV18|TRBJ1-2|-|-
CASSPRDIGGYGYTF
TGTGCCAGCTCACCACGGGACATTGGTGGCTATGGCTACACCTTC
>TRBV19|TRBJ1-2|-|-
CASSQEGWNYGYTF
TGTGCCAGTAGTCAAGAGGGCTGGAACTATGGCTACACCTTC
>TRBV27|TRBJ2-3|-|-
CASRSGWADTQYF
TGTGCCAGCCGGAGTGGGTGGGCAGATACGCAGTATTTT
>TRBV11-1|TRBJ2-7|-|TRBD1
CASSTRTGTYEQYF
TGTGCCAGCAGCACACGGACAGGGACGTACGAGCAGTACTTC
>TRBV15|TRBJ2-2|-|-
CATSRDESGELFF
TGTGCCACCAGCAGAGATGAGTCCGGGGAGCTGTTTTTT
>TRBV7-2|TRBJ2-7|once|TRBD1
CASSLETGGSYEQYF
TGTGCCAGCAGCTTAGAGACAGGGGGCTCCTACGAGCAGTACTTC
>TRBV5-1|TRBJ2-1|-|-
CASSLGGSGNNEQFF
TGCGCCAGCAGCTTGGGGGGTAGCGGAAACAATGAGCAGTTCTTC
>TRBV4-1|TRBJ2-6|-|-
CASSHPPTPWGFGANVLTF
TGCGCCAGCAGCCACCCGCCGACACCTTGGGGCTTCGGGGCCAACGTCCTGACTTTC
>TRBV9|TRBJ1-2|-|-
CASSVEAGRSNYGYTF
TGTGCCAGCAGCGTAGAGGCGGGCAGGTCTAACTATGGCTACACCTTC
>TRBV5-1|TRBJ1-1|-|-
CASSLQMNTEAFF
TGCGCCAGCAGCTTACAGATGAACACTGAAGCTTTCTTT
>TRBV7-3|TRBJ2-5|-|-
CASSRTRPETQYF
TGTGCCAGCAGCCGCACTAGGCCAGAGACCCAGTACTTC
>TRBV5-8|TRBJ1-4|once|-
CASSLGRGGTGEKLFF
TGTGCCAGCAGCTTGGGCCGGGGGGGTACTGGTGAAAAACTGTTTTTT
>TRBV4-1|TRBJ1-1|-|-
CASSQEGSTEAFF
TGCGCCAGCAGCCAAGAGGGGAGCACTGAAGCTTTCTTT
>TRBV7-2|TRBJ2-1|-|TRBD2
CASSPPSSGGNSNEQFF
TGTGCCAGCAGCCCACCCTCTAGCGGGGGGAACTCCAATGAGCAGTTCTTC
>TRBV28|TRBJ1-2|-|-
CASRPKLDSNYGYTF
TGTGCCAGCAGACCTAAACTCGACAGTAACTATGGCTACACCTTC
>TRBV6-4|TRBJ1-1|once|-
CASSDRGFGAEAFF
TGTGCCAGCAGTGACCGGGGTTTTGGGGCTGAAGCTTTCTTT
>TRBV7-6|TRBJ2-1|-|TRBD2
CASSRALAGGYNEQFF
TGTGCCAGCAGCCGCGCACTAGCGGGGGGATACAATGAGCAGTTCTTC
>TRBV27|TRBJ2-7|once|-
CASSLSGSSYEQYF
TGTGCCAGCAGTTTATCTGGCAGCTCCTACGAGCAGTACTTC
>TRBV9|TRBJ2-5|-|-
CASSVDSQETQYF
TGTGCCAGCAGCGTAGACAGTCAAGAGACCCAGTACTTC
>TRBV18|TRBJ1-1|few|-
CASSPLAAPDTEAFF
TGTGCCAGCTCACCACTCGCGGCCCCGGACACTGAAGCTTTCTTT
>TRBV7-2|TRBJ2-1|-|TRBD2
CASSPPGLAGGGNEQFF
TGTGCCAGCAGCCCCCCGGGACTAGCGGGGGGAGGCAATGAGCAGTTCTTC
>TRBV7-9|TRBJ2-2|-|-
CASSLGLAKNTGELFF
TGTGCCAGCAGCTTAGGGCTAGCGAAGAACACCGGGGAGCTGTTTTTT
>TRBV10-3|TRBJ2-7|-|-
CAISESKRYEQYF
TGTGCCATCAGTGAGTCCAAGCGCTACGAGCAGTACTTC
>TRBV13|TRBJ1-1|once|-
CASSRDRLTEAFF
TGTGCCAGCAGCCGAGACAGGTTGACTGAAGCTTTCTTT
>TRBV19|TRBJ2-1|-|-
CASSSRAGEQAFINEQFF
TGTGCCAGTAGTTCACGAGCAGGGGAACAAGCCTTTATCAATGAGCAGTTCTTC
>TRBV6-4|TRBJ2-1|-|TRBD1
CASSDKGGRDRGPNEQFF
TGTGCCAGCAGTGACAAAGGGGGCCGGGACAGGGGCCCCAATGAGCAGTTCTTC
>TRBV6-5|TRBJ2-7|few|-
CASSHRVGLTYEQYF
TGTGCCAGCAGTCACAGGGTTGGATTAACCTACGAGCAGTACTTC
>TRBV2|TRBJ2-3|-|-
CASSELAASTDTQYF
TGTGCCAGCAGTGAATTGGCGGCCAGCACAGATACGCAGTATTTT
>TRBV6-5|TRBJ2-7|-|TRBD1
CASSYRSGTEYF
TGTGCCAGCAGTTACCGTTCCGGGACAGAATACTTC
>TRBV5-6|TRBJ1-3|-|-
CASSEGTVSSGNTIYF
TGTGCCAGCAGCGAGGGAACGGTGAGCTCTGGAAACACCATATATTTT
>TRBV29-1|TRBJ1-1|-|TRBD1
CSVEDGQEMNTEAFF
TGCAGCGTTGAAGATGGACAGGAAATGAACACTGAAGCTTTCTTT
>TRBV6-6|TRBJ2-7|-|TRBD2
CASSTSGGGSYEQYF
TGTGCCAGCAGCACTAGCGGGGGGGGGAGCTACGAGCAGTACTTC
>TRBV7-2|TRBJ1-2|-|-
CASSLGGNGRRVDGYTF
TGTGCCAGCAGCTTAGGGGGTAACGGGAGGAGGGTAGATGGCTACACCTTC
>TRBV13|TRBJ1-3|-|-
CASSPGLLQGSGNTIYF
TGTGCCAGCAGCCCCGGTTTACTACAGGGCTCTGGAAACACCATATATTTT
>TRBV5-1|TRBJ1-2|-|TRBD1
CASSLVSGGFYYGYTF
TGCGCCAGCAGCTTGGTATCAGGGGGATTTTACTATGGCTACACCTTC
>TRBV21-1|TRBJ1-1|-|-
CASSTRTGGNTEAFF
TGTGCCAGCAGCACTCGGACAGGGGGGAACACTGAAGCTTTCTTT
>TRBV7-3|TRBJ2-1|-|TRBD1
CASSPGQGGNEQFF
TGTGCCAGCAGCCCCGGACAGGGAGGCAATGAGCAGTTCTTC
>TRBV9|TRBJ1-2|-|TRBD1
CASSIRQGPDGYTF
TGTGCCAGCAGCATAAGACAGGGCCCGGATGGCTACACCTTC
>TRBV7-9|TRBJ2-7|-|TRBD1
CASSPGTGRDYEQYF
TGTGCCAGCAGTCCCGGGACAGGGAGGGACTACGAGCAGTACTTC
>TRBV6-1|TRBJ1-5|-|-
CASTVAPDQPQHF
TGTGCCAGCACCGTAGCCCCCGATCAGCCCCAGCATTTT
>TRBV2|TRBJ1-2|-|-
CASSGNRWDYGYTF
TGTGCCAGCAGTGGTAACAGGTGGGACTATGGCTACACCTTC
>TRBV4-1|TRBJ2-3|-|-
CASSQGPTRGSDTQYF
TGCGCCAGCAGCCAAGGCCCGACGCGGGGTTCAGATACGCAGTATTTT
>TRBV5-6|TRBJ2-5|-|TRBD2
CASSEYGSGGMETQYF
TGTGCCAGCAGCGAATACGGTAGCGGGGGGATGGAGACCCAGTACTTC